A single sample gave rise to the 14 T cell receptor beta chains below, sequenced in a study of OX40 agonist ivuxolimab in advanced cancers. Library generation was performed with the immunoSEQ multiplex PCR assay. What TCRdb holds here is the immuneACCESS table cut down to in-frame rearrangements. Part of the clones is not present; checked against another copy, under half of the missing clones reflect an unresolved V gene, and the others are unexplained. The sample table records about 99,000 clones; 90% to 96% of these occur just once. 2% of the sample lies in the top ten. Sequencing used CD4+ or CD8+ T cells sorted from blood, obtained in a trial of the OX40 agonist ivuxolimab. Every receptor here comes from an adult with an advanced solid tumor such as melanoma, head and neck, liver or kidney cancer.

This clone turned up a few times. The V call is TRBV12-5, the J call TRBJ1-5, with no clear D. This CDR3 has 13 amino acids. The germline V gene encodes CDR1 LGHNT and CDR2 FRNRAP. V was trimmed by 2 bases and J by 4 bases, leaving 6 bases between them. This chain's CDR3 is CASGLSPNQPQHF. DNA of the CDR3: TGTGCTAGTGGTTTGAGCCCGAATCAGCCCCAGCATTTT.

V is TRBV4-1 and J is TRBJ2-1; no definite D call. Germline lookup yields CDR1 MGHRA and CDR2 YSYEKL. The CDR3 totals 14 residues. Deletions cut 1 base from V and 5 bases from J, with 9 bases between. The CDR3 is CASSQAALNNEQFF. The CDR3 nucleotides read TGCGCCAGCAGCCAAGCCGCGCTAAACAATGAGCAGTTCTTC.

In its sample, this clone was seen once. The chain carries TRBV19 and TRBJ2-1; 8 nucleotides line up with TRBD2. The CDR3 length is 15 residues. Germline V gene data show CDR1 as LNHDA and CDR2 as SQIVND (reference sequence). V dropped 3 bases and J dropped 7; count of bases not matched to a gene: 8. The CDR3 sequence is CASSIAGGGMNEQFF. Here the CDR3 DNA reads TGTGCCAGTAGTATCGCGGGAGGTGGGATGAATGAGCAGTTCTTC.

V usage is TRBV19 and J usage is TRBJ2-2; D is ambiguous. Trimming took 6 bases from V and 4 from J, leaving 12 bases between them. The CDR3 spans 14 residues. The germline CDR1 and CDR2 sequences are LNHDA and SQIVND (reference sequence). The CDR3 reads CASRGFISTGELFF. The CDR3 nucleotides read TGTGCCAGTAGGGGCTTTATTTCCACCGGGGAGCTGTTTTTT.

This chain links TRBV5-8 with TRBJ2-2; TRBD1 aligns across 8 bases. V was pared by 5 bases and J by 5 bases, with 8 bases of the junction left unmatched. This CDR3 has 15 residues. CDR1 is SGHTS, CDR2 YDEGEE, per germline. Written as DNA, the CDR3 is TGTGCCAGCAGGGACAGGGCAGACTCAACCGGGGAGCTGTTTTTT. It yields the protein CASRDRADSTGELFF.

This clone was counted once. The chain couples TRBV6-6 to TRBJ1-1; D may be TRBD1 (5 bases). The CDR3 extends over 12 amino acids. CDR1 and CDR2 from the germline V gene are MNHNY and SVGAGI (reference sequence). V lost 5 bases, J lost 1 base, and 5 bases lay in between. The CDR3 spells CASSQGNTEAFF. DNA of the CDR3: TGTGCCAGCAGTCAGGGGAACACTGAAGCTTTCTTT.

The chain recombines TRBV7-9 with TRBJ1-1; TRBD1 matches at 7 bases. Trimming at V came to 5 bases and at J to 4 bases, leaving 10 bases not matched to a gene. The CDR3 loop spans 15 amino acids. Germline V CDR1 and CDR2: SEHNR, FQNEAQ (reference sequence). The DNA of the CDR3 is TGTGCCAGCAGCCCGACTCAGGGGGAGGGCACTGAAGCTTTCTTT. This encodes CASSPTQGEGTEAFF.

CDR3 nucleotide sequence: TGTGCCAGCAGCTTAGCGGGGTACCTAAATGAAAAACTGTTTTTT. It translates to CASSLAGYLNEKLFF. The chain recombines TRBV11-2 with TRBJ1-4, with D unclear. The germline CDR1 and CDR2 sequences are SGHAT and FQNNGV. This CDR3 is built from 15 residues. Trimming stripped 1 base from V and 5 bases from J, with 11 bases between.

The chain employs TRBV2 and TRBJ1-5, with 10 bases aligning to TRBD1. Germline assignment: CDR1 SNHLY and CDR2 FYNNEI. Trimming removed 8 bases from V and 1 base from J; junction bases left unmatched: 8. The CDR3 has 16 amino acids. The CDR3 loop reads CASDRGPVLSNQPQHF. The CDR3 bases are TGTGCCAGCGACAGGGGGCCAGTCTTAAGCAATCAGCCCCAGCATTTT. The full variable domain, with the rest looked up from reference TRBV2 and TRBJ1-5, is EPEVTQTPSHQVTQMGQEVILRCVPISNHLYFYWYRQILGQKVEFLVSFYNNEISEKSEIFDDQFSVERPDGSNFTLKIRSTKLEDSAMYFCASDRGPVLSNQPQHFGDGTRLSIL.

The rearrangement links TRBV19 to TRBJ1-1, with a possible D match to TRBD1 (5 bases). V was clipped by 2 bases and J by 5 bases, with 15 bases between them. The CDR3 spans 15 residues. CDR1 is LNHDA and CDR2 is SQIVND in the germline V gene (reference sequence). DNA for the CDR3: TGTGCCAGTAGTATATGGGGACTCCAAGGGACTGAAGCTTTCTTT. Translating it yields CASSIWGLQGTEAFF.

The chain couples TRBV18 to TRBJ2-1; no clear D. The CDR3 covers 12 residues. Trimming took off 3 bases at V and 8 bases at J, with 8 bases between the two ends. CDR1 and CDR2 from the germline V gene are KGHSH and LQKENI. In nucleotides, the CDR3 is TGTGCCAGCTCACCTAACTTAGATGAGCAGTTCTTC. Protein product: CASSPNLDEQFF.

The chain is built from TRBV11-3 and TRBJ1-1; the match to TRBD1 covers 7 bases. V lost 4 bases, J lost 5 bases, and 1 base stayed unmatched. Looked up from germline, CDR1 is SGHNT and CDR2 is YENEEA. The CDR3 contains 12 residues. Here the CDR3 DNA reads TGTGCCAGCAGCTCAGGGGGGACTGAAGCTTTCTTT. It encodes CASSSGGTEAFF.

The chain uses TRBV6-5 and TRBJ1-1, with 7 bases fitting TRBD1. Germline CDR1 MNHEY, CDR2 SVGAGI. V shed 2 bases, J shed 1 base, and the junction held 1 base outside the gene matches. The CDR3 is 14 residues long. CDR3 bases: TGTGCCAGCAGTTACCAGGGGGGGAACACTGAAGCTTTCTTT. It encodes CASSYQGGNTEAFF.

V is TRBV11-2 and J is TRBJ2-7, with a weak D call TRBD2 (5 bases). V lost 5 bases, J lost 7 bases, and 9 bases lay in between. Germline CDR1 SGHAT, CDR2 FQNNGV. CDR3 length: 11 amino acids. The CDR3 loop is CASSRTGEQYF. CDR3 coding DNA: TGTGCCAGCAGCAGGACTGGGGAGCAGTACTTC.